Listed below are T cell receptor beta chains from one sample, sequenced in a study of T cell responses to AZD1222 COVID-19 vaccine. The table came from immunoSEQ multiplex PCR; TCRdb's copy has only in-frame clones and leaves some out. The profile shows 100,000 to 120,000 clones, more than 70% of them singletons. This specimen was peripheral blood, taken 28 days after the second AZD1222 dose. These receptor sequences come from an adult who received the AZD1222 COVID-19 vaccine. CDR3s include the opening cysteine and the closing phenylalanine or tryptophan. A D gene is named only where the DNA matches it firmly. Clone sizes are given selectively: once, few, many, or a class where the clone is expanded.

. . TRBJ1-3 TRBV5-1 TGCGCCAGCAGCTTGGAGGGGTTTAGTGGAAACACCATATATTTT CASSLEGFSGNTIYF
. . TRBJ1-1 TRBV19 TGTGCCAGTAGTATCGGGGGGTTAACTGAAGCTTTCTTT CASSIGGLTEAFF
. . TRBJ1-4 TRBV27 TGTGCCAGCACTCTCGTTCGGACAGCTCCGTTAGAAAAACTGTTTTTT CASTLVRTAPLEKLFF
TRBD2 . TRBJ2-5 TRBV27 TGTGCCAGCAGTCGACTAGCGGGGTTTGGAGAGACCCAGTACTTC CASSRLAGFGETQYF
. . TRBJ2-7 TRBV20-1 TGCAGTGCTAGTAGCGACAGCTCCTACGAGCAGTACTTC CSASSDSSYEQYF
TRBD2 . TRBJ2-4 TRBV2 TGTGCCAGCAGTGAAATCCGGCTAGCGGAAGCCAAAAACATTCAGTACTTC CASSEIRLAEAKNIQYF
TRBD1 once TRBJ1-2 TRBV5-6 TGTGCCAGCAGCTTGCGACCCGGGCCCCAGGGGGTGGACGGCTACACCTTC CASSLRPGPQGVDGYTF
. . TRBJ1-6 TRBV28 TGTGCCAGCAGTGGCGACGGGAGCTCCTATAATTCACCCCTCCACTTT CASSGDGSSYNSPLHF
TRBD1 . TRBJ2-7 TRBV7-8 TGTGCCAGCAGCTATGAATGGACAGGAAGAGACCACTACGAGCAGTACTTC CASSYEWTGRDHYEQYF
TRBD1 . TRBJ2-3 TRBV29-1 TGCAGCGTAGCTACAGGGGGCGCTGACGGGGATACGCAGTATTTT CSVATGGADGDTQYF
TRBD1 . TRBJ1-5 TRBV6-5 TGTGCCAGCGGTTGGGACAGTACGGGCAATCAGCCCCAGCATTTT CASGWDSTGNQPQHF
TRBD2 . TRBJ2-1 TRBV5-1 TGCGCCAGCAGCACCAGCGGGGGGAACTACAATGAGCAGTTCTTC CASSTSGGNYNEQFF
. . TRBJ1-1 TRBV19 TGTGCCAGTAGTATGGATGGGAAAAAAGAAGCTTTCTTT CASSMDGKKEAFF
. . TRBJ2-1 TRBV6-5 TGTGCCAGCACCCCCCCAGGGAGCTCCTACAATGAGCAGTTCTTC CASTPPGSSYNEQFF
. once TRBJ1-3 TRBV4-2 TGTGCCAGCAGCCTTGGCACAGGCGACTCTGGAAACACCATATATTTT CASSLGTGDSGNTIYF
. . TRBJ1-2 TRBV10-3 TGTGCCATCAGTGCCGGCTCTGGGGGGTCCTATGGCTACACCTTC CAISAGSGGSYGYTF
. few TRBJ1-3 TRBV5-6 TGTGCCAGCAGCTTGCTCCAGGGCTTTATTGGAAACACCATATATTTT CASSLLQGFIGNTIYF
. . TRBJ2-1 TRBV19 TGTGCCAGTACGAGCGGCCCTGAGCAGTTCTTC CASTSGPEQFF
. . TRBJ1-1 TRBV20-1 TGCAGTGCTAGTTCCCACCAGAACACTGAAGCTTTCTTT CSASSHQNTEAFF